These 13 T cell receptor beta chains were all obtained from the same sample, sequenced in a study of T cell clones after liver transplantation. The method was immunoSEQ multiplex PCR; TCRdb's version includes in-frame clones alone and lacks a portion of them. Altogether 75,000 to 100,000 clones are present, roughly 80% being singletons, with the ten largest covering approximately 0.47%. The specimen comprised CD4+ T cells from blood, sampled approximately 3.5 years after liver transplant. These receptors were taken from a human patient who received a liver transplant. A share of the T cells may be of graft donor origin.

This chain uses TRBV11-2 with TRBJ2-7, with D perhaps TRBD1 or TRBD2 (5 bases each). The V gene's germline CDR1 is SGHAT and CDR2 FQNNGV. The V and J ends lost 4 bases and 6 bases respectively, with 13 bases between them. The CDR3 loop spans 13 amino acids. The CDR3 coding sequence is TGTGCCAGCAGCTGGTGGGGGAGTAGCGAGCAGTACTTC. This encodes CASSWWGSSEQYF.

This sequence joins TRBV7-9 and TRBJ2-7; TRBD2 aligns across 8 bases. This CDR3 is built from 15 residues. Germline V CDR1 and CDR2: SEHNR, FQNEAQ (reference sequence). J gave up 3 bases and V 1 base, and 5 bases lay outside the gene matches. Here the CDR3 DNA reads TGTGCCAGCAGCTTAGGGGGACTAGGAGGCTACGAGCAGTACTTC. Residues: CASSLGGLGGYEQYF.

This clone was picked up a small number of times. J is TRBJ2-6 and V is TRBV7-3; 10 bases fit TRBD2. Germline CDR1 reads SGHTA; CDR2 reads FQGTGA. Trimming removed 2 bases from V and 3 bases from J; junction bases left unmatched: 7. There are 18 residues in the CDR3. This chain's CDR3 is CASSLGLAGVGGANVLTF. CDR3 bases: TGTGCCAGCAGCTTAGGGCTAGCGGGAGTCGGTGGGGCCAACGTCCTGACTTTC. Using reference TRBV7-3 and TRBJ2-6 for the parts outside the CDR3, the full variable domain is GAGVSQTPSNKVTEKGKYVELRCDPISGHTALYWYRQSLGQGPEFLIYFQGTGAADDSGLPNDRFFAVRPEGSVSTLKIQRTERGDSAVYLCASSLGLAGVGGANVLTFGAGSRLTVL.

This clone was observed once. The chain joins TRBV29-1 to TRBJ2-3, with D maybe TRBD1 (6 bases). This CDR3 region has 14 residues. V was clipped by 8 bases and J by 0 bases, with 15 bases between them. Germline V CDR1 and CDR2: SQVTM, ANQGSEA. This CDR3 reads CSWTGDNSTDTQYF. The CDR3 DNA sequence: TGCAGCTGGACCGGGGACAACAGCACAGATACGCAGTATTTT.

The rearrangement joins TRBV6-6 to TRBJ2-7; D unclear. The CDR3 extends over 14 amino acids. Trimming took 2 bases from V and 2 from J, leaving 10 bases between them. CDR1 is MNHNY, CDR2 SVGAGI, per germline (reference sequence). Written as DNA, the CDR3 is TGTGCCAGCAGTTACGATGGAGACGCCTACGAGCAGTACTTC. Its protein product is CASSYDGDAYEQYF.

The V and J genes are TRBV9 and TRBJ2-7; TRBD2 might be the D (6 bases). With 1 base removed from V and 7 bases from J, the gap between germline ends came to 21 bases. This CDR3 has 16 residues. Germline lookup yields CDR1 SGDLS and CDR2 YYNGEE. The CDR3 DNA is TGTGCCAGCAGCGTAAGCGGTCGGGACTGGGATGGGGAGCAGTACTTC. Translated: CASSVSGRDWDGEQYF.

The chain couples TRBV28 to TRBJ2-2; D unresolved. The CDR3 runs 14 residues. CDR1 is MDHEN, CDR2 SYDVKM, per germline. The V end was cut by 2 bases, the J end by 6 bases, with 10 bases between. The CDR3 here is CASSLTPISGELFF. The CDR3 region has the DNA TGTGCCAGCAGTTTAACGCCGATTTCCGGGGAGCTGTTTTTT.

The V call is TRBV2, the J call TRBJ1-4; TRBD1 might be the D (5 bases). This CDR3 has 15 amino acids. Germline CDR1 is SNHLY and CDR2 is FYNNEI. V gave up 8 bases and J gave up 4 bases, with 17 bases separating them. Here the CDR3 reads CASGPGPRDNEKLFF. For the CDR3, the DNA is TGTGCCAGCGGCCCGGGGCCCAGGGATAATGAAAAACTGTTTTTT.

V gene TRBV6-1 combines with J gene TRBJ2-1; D is possibly TRBD1 (6 bases). CDR3 length: 15 amino acids. V was cut by 1 base and J by 3 bases, with 10 bases left in between. Germline values: CDR1 MNHNS, CDR2 SASEGT. CDR3 protein: CASSEEGTRYNEQFF. The CDR3 DNA follows: TGTGCCAGCAGTGAAGAGGGGACACGCTACAATGAGCAGTTCTTC.

This chain joins TRBV6-1 and TRBJ2-7, with 8 nucleotides matching TRBD2. V gave up 7 bases and J gave up 6 bases; unmatched junction bases: 14. The CDR3 has 15 residues. The germline V gene encodes CDR1 MNHNS and CDR2 SASEGT. CDR3 in amino acids: CASIFREGIGGEQYF. CDR3 nucleotides: TGTGCCAGCATCTTCCGGGAGGGAATCGGCGGCGAGCAGTACTTC.

The chain carries TRBV11-2 and TRBJ1-2, with 8 bases lining up with TRBD1. The J segment lost 5 bases and the V segment lost 1 base, leaving 3 bases of the junction unmatched. The CDR3 extends over 14 amino acids. Germline CDR1 reads SGHAT; CDR2 reads FQNNGV. The CDR3 region has the DNA TGTGCCAGCAGCTTAGGGACAGGGCGGTATGGCTACACCTTC. It codes for CASSLGTGRYGYTF. Full variable domain (missing parts from reference TRBV11-2 and TRBJ1-2): EAGVAQSPRYKIIEKRQSVAFWCNPISGHATLYWYQQILGQGPKLLIQFQNNGVVDDSQLPKDRFSAERLKGVDSTLKIQPAKLEDSAVYLCASSLGTGRYGYTFGSGTRLTVV.

The chain recombines TRBV29-1 with TRBJ1-1; a weak D match, TRBD1 (5 bases). The germline gives CDR1 SQVTM, CDR2 ANQGSEA. The CDR3 is made up of 17 amino acids. V lost 3 bases to trimming and J lost 2 bases, with 22 bases between them. The CDR3 spells CSVETNWGRDLNTEAFF. The CDR3 bases are TGCAGCGTTGAGACGAATTGGGGCAGGGACCTAAACACTGAAGCTTTCTTT.

The J gene is TRBJ1-5, the V gene TRBV6-6; TRBD1 matches 7 bases. The CDR3 totals 15 residues. After removal of 6 bases from V and 0 bases from J, the junction contained 5 bases not matched to a gene. The germline V gene has CDR1 MNHNY and CDR2 SVGAGI (reference sequence). The CDR3 DNA reads as TGTGCCAGCAGCCCCGACAGGGTTAGCAATCAGCCCCAGCATTTT. This encodes CASSPDRVSNQPQHF.